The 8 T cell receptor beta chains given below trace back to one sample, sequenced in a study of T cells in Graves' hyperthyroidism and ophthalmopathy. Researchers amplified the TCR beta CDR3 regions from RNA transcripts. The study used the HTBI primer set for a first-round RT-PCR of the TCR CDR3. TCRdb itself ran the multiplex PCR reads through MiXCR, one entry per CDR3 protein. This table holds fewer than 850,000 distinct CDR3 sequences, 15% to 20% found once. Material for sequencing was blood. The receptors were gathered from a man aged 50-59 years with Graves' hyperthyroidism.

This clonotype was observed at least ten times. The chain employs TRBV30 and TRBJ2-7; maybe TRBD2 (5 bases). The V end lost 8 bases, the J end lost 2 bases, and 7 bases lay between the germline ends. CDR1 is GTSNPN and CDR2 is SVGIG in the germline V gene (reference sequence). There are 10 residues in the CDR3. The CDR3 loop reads CAGEPYEQYF. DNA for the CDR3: TGTGCCGGGGAGCCCTACGAGCAGTACTTC. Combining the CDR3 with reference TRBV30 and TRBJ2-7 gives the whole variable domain SQTIHQWPATLVQPVGSPLSLECTVEGTSNPNLYWYRQAAGRGLQLLFYSVGIGQISSEVPQNLSASRPQDRQFILSSKKLLLSDSGFYLCAGEPYEQYFGPGTRLTVT.

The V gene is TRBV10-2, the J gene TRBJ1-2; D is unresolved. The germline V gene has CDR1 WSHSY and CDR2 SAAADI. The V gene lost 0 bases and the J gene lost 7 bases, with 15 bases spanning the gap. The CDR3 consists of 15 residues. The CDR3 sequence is CASSESTLVSGGYTF. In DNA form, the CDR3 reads TGCGCCAGCAGTGAGTCGACCCTAGTCTCTGGTGGCTACACCTTC.

The CDR3 DNA reads as TGTGCCAGCAGTGAACCCGAGACCTACTATGGCTACACCTTC. Translation: CASSEPETYYGYTF. This chain joins TRBV25-1 and TRBJ1-2; unclear D gene. The CDR3 sequence is 14 residues long. Per the germline V gene, CDR1 is MGHDK and CDR2 is SYGVNS. V shed 2 bases and J shed 3 bases, with 10 bases lying between them.

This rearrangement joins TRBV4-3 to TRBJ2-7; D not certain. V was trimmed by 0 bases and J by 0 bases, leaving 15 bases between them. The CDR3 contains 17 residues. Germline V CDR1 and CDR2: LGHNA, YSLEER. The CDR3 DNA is TGCGCCAGCAGCCAAGATCCCCCGGGCCCCAACTCCTACGAGCAGTACTTC. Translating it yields CASSQDPPGPNSYEQYF.

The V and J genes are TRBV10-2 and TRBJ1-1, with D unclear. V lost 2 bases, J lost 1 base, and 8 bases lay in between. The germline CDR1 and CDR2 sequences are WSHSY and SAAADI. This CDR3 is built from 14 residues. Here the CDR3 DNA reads TGCGCCAGCAGTGAGCGGGCAGAGAACACTGAAGCTTTCTTT. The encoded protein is CASSERAENTEAFF.

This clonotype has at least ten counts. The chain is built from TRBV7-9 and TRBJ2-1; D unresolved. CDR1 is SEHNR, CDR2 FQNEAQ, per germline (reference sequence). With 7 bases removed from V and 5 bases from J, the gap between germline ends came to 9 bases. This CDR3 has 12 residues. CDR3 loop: CASMRLDNEQFF. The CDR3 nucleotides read TGTGCCAGCATGAGGTTAGACAATGAGCAGTTCTTC.

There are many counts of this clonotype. In DNA form, the CDR3 reads TGTGCCAGCCGCGGATTGAATAACCTTAATGAAAAACTGTTTTTT. Protein product: CASRGLNNLNEKLFF. The chain uses TRBV2 and TRBJ1-4, with D hard to call. Trimming pared 8 bases from V and 4 bases from J, leaving 17 bases between. Germline V lookup: CDR1 SNHLY, CDR2 FYNNEI. The CDR3 is 15 amino acids.

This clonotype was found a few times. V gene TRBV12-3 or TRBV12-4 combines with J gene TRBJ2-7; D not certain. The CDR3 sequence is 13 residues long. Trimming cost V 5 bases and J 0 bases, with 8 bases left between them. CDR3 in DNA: TGTGCCAGCAGTAACCTTGACTCCTACGAGCAGTACTTC. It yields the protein CASSNLDSYEQYF.